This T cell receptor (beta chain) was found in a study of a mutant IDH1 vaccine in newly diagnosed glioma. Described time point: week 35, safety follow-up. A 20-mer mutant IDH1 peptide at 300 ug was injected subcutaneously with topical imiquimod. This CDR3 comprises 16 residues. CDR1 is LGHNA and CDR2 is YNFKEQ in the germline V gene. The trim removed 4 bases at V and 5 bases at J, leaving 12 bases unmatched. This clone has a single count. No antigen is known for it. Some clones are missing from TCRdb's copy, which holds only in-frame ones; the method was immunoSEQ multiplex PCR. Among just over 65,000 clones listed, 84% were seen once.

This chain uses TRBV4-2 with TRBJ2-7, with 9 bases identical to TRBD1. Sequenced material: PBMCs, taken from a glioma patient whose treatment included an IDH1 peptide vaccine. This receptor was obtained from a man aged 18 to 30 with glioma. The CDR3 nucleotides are TGTGCCAGCAGCCTAGAAACCGGGACAGGGAAGGACGAGCAGTACTTC. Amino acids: CASSLETGTGKDEQYF.